What follows are 29 T cell receptor beta chains derived from one specimen sequenced in a study of cytomegalovirus exposure and HLA in healthy donors. The PCR contained 60 Vbeta and 13 Jbeta primers. The data were produced by immunoSEQ multiplex PCR, yet TCRdb's version contains in-frame clones alone and is incomplete. Here the sample spans 150,000 to 200,000 clones, 70% to 80% being singletons. Sequences were obtained from PBMCs. These receptors were collected from a woman between 45 and 65 years old in good health and CMV-seronegative.

The CDR3 loop is CASSDQSTNNSPLHF. In nucleotides, the CDR3 is TGTGCCAGCAGTGACCAGAGTACTAATAATTCACCCCTCCACTTT. The chain employs TRBV6-6 and TRBJ1-6; D is unresolved. The germline V and J ends were trimmed by 5 bases and 5 bases, with 13 bases remaining between them. This CDR3 region has 15 residues. Germline V CDR1 and CDR2: MNHNY, SVGAGI (reference sequence).

The chain has TRBV6-6 and TRBJ1-1, with TRBD1 identical over 10 bases. The CDR3 is 15 amino acids. CDR1 and CDR2 from the germline V gene are MNHNY and SVGAGI (reference sequence). After removal of 6 bases from V and 4 bases from J, the junction contained 8 bases not matched to a gene. The CDR3 nucleotides are TGTGCCAGCAGGACAGGGGGCGCCGGAGGCACTGAAGCTTTCTTT. This gives the protein CASRTGGAGGTEAFF.

The chain is built from TRBV11-2 and TRBJ2-3; TRBD1 agrees at 9 bases. The germline V gene has CDR1 SGHAT and CDR2 FQNNGV. V lost 5 bases, J lost 3 bases, and 12 bases stayed unmatched. CDR3 size: 17 residues. CDR3: CASSPRGAGQGTDTQYF. The CDR3 DNA sequence: TGTGCCAGCAGCCCCAGGGGTGCCGGACAGGGGACAGATACGCAGTATTTT.

The rearrangement joins TRBV11-2 to TRBJ2-7; D is possibly TRBD2 (6 bases). Trimming removed 6 bases at V and 2 bases at J, with 17 bases between. Germline V gene data show CDR1 as SGHAT and CDR2 as FQNNGV. This CDR3 has 15 amino acids. CDR3 in amino acids: CASRAIAEYTYEQYF. The CDR3 coding sequence is TGTGCCAGCAGGGCGATAGCGGAATATACCTACGAGCAGTACTTC.

The rearrangement links TRBV28 to TRBJ1-3; tentatively, D is TRBD1 (5 bases). The V and J ends lost 5 bases and 4 bases respectively, with 15 bases between them. Germline V CDR1 and CDR2: MDHEN, SYDVKM. This CDR3 is built from 15 residues. CDR3 coding DNA: TGTGCCAGCAGTCCCCAGGGCATGGCGGGAAACACCATATATTTT. Amino acids: CASSPQGMAGNTIYF.

V usage is TRBV7-6 and J usage is TRBJ2-7; 9 bases are shared with TRBD1. In germline, CDR1 is SGHVS, CDR2 FNYEAQ. The CDR3 contains 17 residues. J gave up 0 bases and V 5 bases, and 11 bases lay outside the gene matches. The CDR3 reads CASSPLGTGLSSYEQYF. CDR3 bases: TGTGCCAGCAGCCCCCTAGGGACAGGGCTGAGCTCCTACGAGCAGTACTTC.

The genes are TRBV28 and TRBJ1-2; possibly TRBD1 for D (5 bases). Trimming took 3 bases from V and 8 from J, leaving 19 bases between them. CDR1 MDHEN and CDR2 SYDVKM come from the germline V gene. CDR3 length equals 15 residues. CDR3 nucleotide sequence: TGTGCCAGCAGTTTGGCCTCCCTTGGAGGGGCCGGCTACACCTTC. Its translation: CASSLASLGGAGYTF.

This clone showed up just once. The chain is built from TRBV4-3 and TRBJ2-3; D possibly corresponds to TRBD1 (6 bases). The ends were cut back, 2 bases at V and 1 base at J, with 16 bases in the middle. This CDR3 is 17 amino acids long. The germline gives CDR1 LGHNA, CDR2 YSLEER. CDR3 DNA: TGCGCCAGCAGCCAATTCAGGACCAGGGGTCGCACAGATACGCAGTATTTT. This encodes CASSQFRTRGRTDTQYF.

This clone occurred once. V and J are TRBV25-1 and TRBJ1-6; D is possibly TRBD1 (6 bases). The CDR3 is 18 residues long. Germline assignment: CDR1 MGHDK and CDR2 SYGVNS. The germline V and J ends were trimmed by 4 bases and 0 bases, with 16 bases remaining between them. The CDR3 here is CASSVGAVGSSYNSPLHF. For the CDR3, the DNA is TGTGCCAGCAGTGTGGGGGCAGTGGGGAGCTCCTATAATTCACCCCTCCACTTT.

The chain uses TRBV28 and TRBJ1-4; weak D call: TRBD1 (6 bases). This CDR3 spans 15 amino acids. V was shortened by 5 bases and J by 3 bases, with 13 bases between the two germline ends. Germline loops: CDR1 MDHEN, CDR2 SYDVKM. As DNA, the CDR3 is TGTGCCAGCAGTCCACCGGGGGGCTCTAATGAAAAACTGTTTTTT. This encodes CASSPPGGSNEKLFF.

This rearrangement joins TRBV9 to TRBJ2-2; 8 nucleotides line up with TRBD2. The CDR3 covers 19 residues. The J segment lost 0 bases and the V segment lost 0 bases, leaving 10 bases of the junction unmatched. CDR1 SGDLS and CDR2 YYNGEE come from the germline V gene. For the CDR3, the DNA is TGTGCCAGCAGCGTAGGTGGTAGCGGGATCCCCTCGAACACCGGGGAGCTGTTTTTT. This encodes CASSVGGSGIPSNTGELFF.

The chain uses TRBV19 and TRBJ1-2; TRBD1 aligns across 7 bases. The CDR3 is 13 residues long. Germline loops: CDR1 LNHDA, CDR2 SQIVND (reference sequence). Unmatched junction bases numbered 4, after V lost 5 bases and J lost 4 bases. The CDR3 sequence is CASSARDSYGYTF. The CDR3, as DNA: TGTGCCAGTAGTGCCCGGGACAGCTATGGCTACACCTTC.

The chain is built from TRBV7-2 and TRBJ2-1; 11 nucleotides align to TRBD1. V was pared by 5 bases and J by 9 bases, with 9 bases of the junction left unmatched. This CDR3 region has 15 residues. Per the germline V gene, CDR1 is SGHTA and CDR2 is FQGNSA. CDR3 sequence reads: CASSRRTGGTGEQFF. CDR3 in DNA: TGTGCCAGCAGCCGTCGGACAGGGGGCACGGGTGAGCAGTTCTTC.

This chain links TRBV15 with TRBJ2-5; D remains ambiguous. Trimming cost V 1 base and J 5 bases, with 11 bases left between them. CDR1 and CDR2 from the germline V gene are LNHNV and YYDKDF (reference sequence). This CDR3 region has 14 residues. In DNA, the CDR3 is TGTGCCACCAGCAGAGCCGGCGGTGGGGAGACCCAGTACTTC. This sequence encodes CATSRAGGGETQYF.

J is TRBJ1-1 and V is TRBV6-6; D unresolved. The CDR3 runs 13 residues. The germline gives CDR1 MNHNY, CDR2 SVGAGI (reference sequence). V was trimmed by 2 bases and J by 4 bases, leaving 8 bases between them. CDR3 protein: CASSYDTGTEAFF. The CDR3 DNA sequence: TGTGCCAGCAGTTACGATACCGGCACTGAAGCTTTCTTT.

The chain links TRBV19 to TRBJ1-1; 8 bases match TRBD1. Germline lookup yields CDR1 LNHDA and CDR2 SQIVND (reference sequence). The ends lost 9 bases at V and 3 bases at J; junction bases unmatched: 6. This CDR3 has 13 residues. CDR3 sequence reads: CASRGQIYTEAFF. The CDR3 DNA sequence: TGTGCCAGCAGGGGGCAGATCTACACTGAAGCTTTCTTT.

This chain uses TRBV6-5 with TRBJ2-7; D unresolved. Trimming left V 6 bases short and J 2 bases short, with 11 bases between. Germline V gene sequence: CDR1 MNHEY, CDR2 SVGAGI. The CDR3 consists of 13 residues. The CDR3 nucleotides read TGTGCCAGCAGCCAGTATCCCCCCTACGAGCAGTACTTC. Its protein product is CASSQYPPYEQYF.

The chain couples TRBV7-2 to TRBJ2-1, with TRBD1 identical over 8 bases. The germline V gene has CDR1 SGHTA and CDR2 FQGNSA. V lost 6 bases to trimming and J lost 2 bases; unmatched junction nucleotides: 6. The CDR3 runs 15 residues. The CDR3 reads CASRNTGGAYNEQFF. Here the CDR3 DNA reads TGTGCCAGCAGGAATACAGGGGGAGCCTACAATGAGCAGTTCTTC.

The chain uses TRBV28 and TRBJ1-1; D is perhaps TRBD1 (5 bases). Germline CDR1 is MDHEN and CDR2 is SYDVKM. V was shortened by 6 bases and J by 0 bases, with 8 bases between the two germline ends. This CDR3 has 13 amino acids. The CDR3 DNA reads TGTGCCAGCAGACCCAGGGTGAACACTGAAGCTTTCTTT. It codes for CASRPRVNTEAFF.

This clone was counted once. One junction end disagrees with the germline gene, perhaps due to a read error. The J gene is TRBJ1-4, the V gene TRBV7-9, with TRBD1 matching 7 bases. The CDR3 length is 16 residues. CDR1 SEHNR and CDR2 FQNEAQ come from the germline V gene (reference sequence). CDR3 in amino acids: CSSSLTGMGTNEKLFF. The CDR3 DNA follows: TGTTCCAGCAGCCTGACAGGGATGGGAACTAATGAAAAACTGTTTTTT.

The V call is TRBV4-1, the J call TRBJ1-2, with 9 bases matching TRBD1. Germline trimming cut 0 bases from V and 0 bases from J; bases unmatched to any gene: 14. CDR1 and CDR2 from the germline V gene are MGHRA and YSYEKL. The CDR3 is 20 amino acids. CDR3 region: CASSQEGVTGGVQANYGYTF. The CDR3 nucleotides are TGCGCCAGCAGCCAAGAAGGAGTGACAGGGGGGGTTCAAGCTAACTATGGCTACACCTTC.

The rearrangement links TRBV28 to TRBJ2-5; 12 positions agree with TRBD1. This CDR3 region has 15 residues. Germline CDR1 is MDHEN and CDR2 is SYDVKM. Germline trimming cut 5 bases from V and 5 bases from J; bases unmatched to any gene: 6. The CDR3 spells CASSLGTGGAETQYF. The CDR3 DNA follows: TGTGCCAGCAGTCTCGGGACAGGGGGCGCCGAGACCCAGTACTTC.

This CDR3 is CASSQDGQTSYEQYF. In nucleotides, the CDR3 is TGTGCCAGCAGCCAAGATGGACAAACTTCCTACGAGCAGTACTTC. The chain employs TRBV7-2 and TRBJ2-7, with D tentatively TRBD1 (5 bases). V lost 5 bases and J 1 base, leaving 15 bases between the germline ends. The germline gives CDR1 SGHTA, CDR2 FQGNSA. This CDR3 has 15 amino acids.

The chain joins TRBV6-5 to TRBJ2-5; possibly TRBD2 for D (7 bases). Germline CDR1 is MNHEY and CDR2 is SVGAGI. This CDR3 is 15 amino acids long. Trimming cost V 8 bases and J 1 base, with 17 bases left between them. CDR3 region: CASPRRGGFQETQYF. The DNA for the CDR3 is TGTGCCAGCCCAAGGAGGGGGGGGTTCCAAGAGACCCAGTACTTC.

This clone occurred once. This chain uses TRBV11-3 with TRBJ2-5; weak D call: TRBD1 (8 bases). Germline V gives CDR1 SGHNT, CDR2 YENEEA. The CDR3 consists of 15 residues. V was pared by 4 bases and J by 5 bases, with 17 bases between. In nucleotides, the CDR3 is TGTGCCAGCAGCTCTCACAGGGGGGGCAGGGAGACCCAGTACTTC. Protein sequence: CASSSHRGGRETQYF.

This clone was seen once. CDR3 loop: CASSLGSREQYF. CDR3 nucleotide sequence: TGCGCCAGCAGCTTGGGGAGTCGGGAGCAGTACTTC. The genes are TRBV5-1 and TRBJ2-7; no reliable D call. V gave up 0 bases and J gave up 7 bases, with 8 bases separating them. This CDR3 region has 12 residues. The germline CDR1 and CDR2 sequences are SGHRS and YFSETQ.

V gene TRBV19 combines with J gene TRBJ1-5; possibly TRBD1 for D (5 bases). The CDR3 is 14 residues long. V was shortened by 9 bases and J by 1 base, with 13 bases between the two germline ends. Germline values: CDR1 LNHDA, CDR2 SQIVND (reference sequence). The CDR3 reads CASWDGGSNQPQHF. CDR3 sequence (DNA): TGTGCCAGCTGGGACGGGGGAAGCAATCAGCCCCAGCATTTT.

V is TRBV9 and J is TRBJ2-3, with D uncertain. The CDR3 spans 15 residues. V was pared by 0 bases and J by 3 bases, with 11 bases between. The germline V gene encodes CDR1 SGDLS and CDR2 YYNGEE. Written as DNA, the CDR3 is TGTGCCAGCAGCGTAGGGGCAGTTTCTACAGATACGCAGTATTTT. Translation gives CASSVGAVSTDTQYF. Full variable domain (remainder filled in from reference TRBV9 and TRBJ2-3): DSGVTQTPKHLITATGQRVTLRCSPRSGDLSVYWYQQSLDQGLQFLIQYYNGEERAKGNILERFSAQQFPDLHSELNLSSLELGDSALYFCASSVGAVSTDTQYFGPGTRLTVL.

The chain is built from TRBV6-5 and TRBJ1-4, with TRBD1 as a possible D gene (5 bases). V lost 7 bases and J 4 bases, leaving 13 bases between the germline ends. This CDR3 spans 14 amino acids. Germline CDR1 is MNHEY and CDR2 is SVGAGI. CDR3 residues: CASMVLRGNEKLFF. CDR3 nucleotide sequence: TGTGCCAGCATGGTCCTTAGGGGTAATGAAAAACTGTTTTTT.